Listed here is a single T cell receptor (beta chain). Its matching antigen is unknown. The data originate from a study of T cell responses to AZD1222 COVID-19 vaccine. Produced via immunoSEQ multiplex PCR; TCRdb's table is partial and in-frame only. The sample records over 150,000 clones, 88% being singletons. Broader study findings: Vaccine-associated CD4 TCRs ranged over spike, dominating at 160-218 and 743-854.

The clonotype comes from an adult who received the AZD1222 COVID-19 vaccine. The sequenced sample was peripheral blood, obtained 28 days after the second AZD1222 dose.

CDR3 DNA: TGTGCCAGTAGTGCCTACTCCGGACTGATCTCTGGGGCCAACGTCCTGACTTTC. Translating gives CASSAYSGLISGANVLTF. This sequence joins TRBV19 and TRBJ2-6; tentative D call: TRBD2 (5 bases). This CDR3 spans 18 amino acids. V lost 5 bases and J 0 bases, leaving 17 bases between the germline ends. Germline CDR1 is LNHDA and CDR2 is SQIVND (reference sequence).